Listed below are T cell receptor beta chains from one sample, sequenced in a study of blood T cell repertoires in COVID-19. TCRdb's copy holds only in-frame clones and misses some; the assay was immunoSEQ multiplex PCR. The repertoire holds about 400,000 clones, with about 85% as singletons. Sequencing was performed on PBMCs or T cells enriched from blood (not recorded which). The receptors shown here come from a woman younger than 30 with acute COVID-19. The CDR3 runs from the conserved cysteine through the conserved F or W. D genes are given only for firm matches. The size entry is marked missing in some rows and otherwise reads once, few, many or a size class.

CDR3nt: TGTGCCAGCAGCCAAGCCGGTTCGAATCAGCCCCAGCATTTT
CDR3aa: CASSQAGSNQPQHF
j_gene: TRBJ1-5
d_gene: -
abundance: -
v_gene: TRBV5-4

CDR3nt: TGTGCCAGTAGCCAACAGGGCAGCTCCTACAATGAGCAGTTCTTC
CDR3aa: CASSQQGSSYNEQFF
j_gene: TRBJ2-1
d_gene: -
abundance: -
v_gene: TRBV19

CDR3nt: TGTGCCAGCAGTCTGACAGGCACTAATGAAAAACTGTTTTTT
CDR3aa: CASSLTGTNEKLFF
j_gene: TRBJ1-4
d_gene: -
abundance: -
v_gene: TRBV2

CDR3nt: TGTGCCAGCAGACGACAGGAGAACTATGGCTACACCTTC
CDR3aa: CASRRQENYGYTF
j_gene: TRBJ1-2
d_gene: -
abundance: -
v_gene: TRBV7-9

CDR3nt: TGTGCCAGTACCGTGACAGGGGCGAACACTGAAGCTTTCTTT
CDR3aa: CASTVTGANTEAFF
j_gene: TRBJ1-1
d_gene: TRBD1
abundance: -
v_gene: TRBV19

CDR3nt: TGTGCCAGCAGTTTCACCGGGACAGGGCCAAATGAGCAGTTCTTC
CDR3aa: CASSFTGTGPNEQFF
j_gene: TRBJ2-1
d_gene: TRBD1
abundance: -
v_gene: TRBV7-2

CDR3nt: TGTGCCAGCAGTTTTGGCGGGAGAAGCCACGAGCAGTACTTC
CDR3aa: CASSFGGRSHEQYF
j_gene: TRBJ2-7
d_gene: TRBD2
abundance: -
v_gene: TRBV28

CDR3nt: TGCAGTGCTAGTTTCCAGGGAAGTACCTACGAGCAGTACTTC
CDR3aa: CSASFQGSTYEQYF
j_gene: TRBJ2-7
d_gene: -
abundance: -
v_gene: TRBV20-1

CDR3nt: TGTGCCAGCAGCGACCAGGGGGCTAGTGAAAAACTGTTTTTT
CDR3aa: CASSDQGASEKLFF
j_gene: TRBJ1-4
d_gene: TRBD1
abundance: -
v_gene: TRBV7-8

CDR3nt: TGTGCCATCAGTGAGTCTATTGGACAGGGTGACTATGGCTACACCTTC
CDR3aa: CAISESIGQGDYGYTF
j_gene: TRBJ1-2
d_gene: TRBD1
abundance: -
v_gene: TRBV10-3

CDR3nt: TGTGCCAGCAGATCTCCGGGACAGGGGGCTTCTGAAGCTTTCTTT
CDR3aa: CASRSPGQGASEAFF
j_gene: TRBJ1-1
d_gene: TRBD1
abundance: -
v_gene: TRBV7-9

CDR3nt: TGCAGCGGGAGAGGAGGGATAGGCACAGATACGCAGTATTTT
CDR3aa: CSGRGGIGTDTQYF
j_gene: TRBJ2-3
d_gene: -
abundance: -
v_gene: TRBV29-1

CDR3nt: TGTGCCAGCAGCGGGAGACAGGGGGCTGAAAATGAGCAGTTCTTC
CDR3aa: CASSGRQGAENEQFF
j_gene: TRBJ2-1
d_gene: TRBD1
abundance: once
v_gene: TRBV9

CDR3nt: TGTGCCAGTAGTACCTTAGGGGTTGGGGTAAACCCCCAGTACTTC
CDR3aa: CASSTLGVGVNPQYF
j_gene: TRBJ2-5
d_gene: -
abundance: -
v_gene: TRBV19

CDR3nt: TGTGCCTGGCAAAAAGAGACCCAGTACTTC
CDR3aa: CAWQKETQYF
j_gene: TRBJ2-5
d_gene: -
abundance: -
v_gene: TRBV30

CDR3nt: TGTGCCAGTAATGTCGGGGTCAAGAGCGGCGAGCAGTACTTC
CDR3aa: CASNVGVKSGEQYF
j_gene: TRBJ2-7
d_gene: -
abundance: few
v_gene: TRBV19

CDR3nt: TGTGCCAGCAGCGTAGTCGGGACTAGGGGTGGCGGGGAGCTGTTTTTT
CDR3aa: CASSVVGTRGGGELFF
j_gene: TRBJ2-2
d_gene: TRBD2
abundance: -
v_gene: TRBV9

CDR3nt: TGTGCCAGCAGTCATAGGCGGGATCCGGGGCACACTGAAGCTTTCTTT
CDR3aa: CASSHRRDPGHTEAFF
j_gene: TRBJ1-1
d_gene: -
abundance: -
v_gene: TRBV7-8

CDR3nt: TGTGCCAGCAGTCGGGGGTGGGATTACGAGCAGTACTTC
CDR3aa: CASSRGWDYEQYF
j_gene: TRBJ2-7
d_gene: -
abundance: once
v_gene: TRBV7-2

CDR3nt: TGTGCCAGCAGGAACAGTGAGGGCAGGCGTGGCTACACCTTC
CDR3aa: CASRNSEGRRGYTF
j_gene: TRBJ1-2
d_gene: -
abundance: -
v_gene: TRBV6-6

CDR3nt: TGTGCCAGCAGTAAGAGGGAAGGAGAGACCCAGTACTTC
CDR3aa: CASSKREGETQYF
j_gene: TRBJ2-5
d_gene: -
abundance: -
v_gene: TRBV27

CDR3nt: TGTGCCAGCAGCTTAGGACAGGGGATAACTGAAGCTTTCTTT
CDR3aa: CASSLGQGITEAFF
j_gene: TRBJ1-1
d_gene: TRBD1
abundance: -
v_gene: TRBV7-3

CDR3nt: TGTGCTAGTGGTCGGAGGGGCACTGAAGCTTTCTTT
CDR3aa: CASGRRGTEAFF
j_gene: TRBJ1-1
d_gene: -
abundance: -
v_gene: TRBV12-5

CDR3nt: TGTGCCAGCAGGAGTCCCGGGTCCGCGGAGACCCAGTACTTC
CDR3aa: CASRSPGSAETQYF
j_gene: TRBJ2-5
d_gene: -
abundance: -
v_gene: TRBV6-5

CDR3nt: TGTGCCAGCAGCATAATCGGGACAGTCGGAAACACCATATATTTT
CDR3aa: CASSIIGTVGNTIYF
j_gene: TRBJ1-3
d_gene: TRBD1
abundance: -
v_gene: TRBV5-6

CDR3nt: TGTGCCAGTAGTATGGCCAGGGTTGACGAGCAGTACTTC
CDR3aa: CASSMARVDEQYF
j_gene: TRBJ2-7
d_gene: -
abundance: -
v_gene: TRBV19

CDR3nt: TGTGCCAGCAGCTCCGGACAGGGTGAACAGTACTTC
CDR3aa: CASSSGQGEQYF
j_gene: TRBJ2-7
d_gene: TRBD1
abundance: -
v_gene: TRBV7-9

CDR3nt: TGTGCCAGCAGCGTAGTAGGCGGTAACTATGGCTACACCTTC
CDR3aa: CASSVVGGNYGYTF
j_gene: TRBJ1-2
d_gene: -
abundance: -
v_gene: TRBV9

CDR3nt: TGCGCCAGCAGCTTGGCCCCCCAGCGGGGGGGCACAGATACGCAGTATTTT
CDR3aa: CASSLAPQRGGTDTQYF
j_gene: TRBJ2-3
d_gene: TRBD2
abundance: -
v_gene: TRBV5-1